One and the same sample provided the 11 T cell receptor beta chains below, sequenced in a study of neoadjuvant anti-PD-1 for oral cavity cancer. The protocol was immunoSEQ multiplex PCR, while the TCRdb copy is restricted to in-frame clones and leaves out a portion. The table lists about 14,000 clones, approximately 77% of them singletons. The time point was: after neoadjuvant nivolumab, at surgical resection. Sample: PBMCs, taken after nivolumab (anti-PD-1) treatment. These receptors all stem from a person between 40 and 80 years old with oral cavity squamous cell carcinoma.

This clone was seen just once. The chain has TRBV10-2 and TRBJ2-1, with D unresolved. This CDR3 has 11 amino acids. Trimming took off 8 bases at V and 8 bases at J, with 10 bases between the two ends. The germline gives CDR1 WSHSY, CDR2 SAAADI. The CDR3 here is CASLSVDEQFF. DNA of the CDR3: TGCGCCAGCCTGAGCGTCGATGAGCAGTTCTTC.

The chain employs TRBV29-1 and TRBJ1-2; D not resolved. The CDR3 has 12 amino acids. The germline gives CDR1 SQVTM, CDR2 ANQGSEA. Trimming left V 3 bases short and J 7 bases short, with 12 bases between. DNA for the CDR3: TGCAGCGTTGATGGACTCCAAGGTGGCTACACCTTC. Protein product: CSVDGLQGGYTF.

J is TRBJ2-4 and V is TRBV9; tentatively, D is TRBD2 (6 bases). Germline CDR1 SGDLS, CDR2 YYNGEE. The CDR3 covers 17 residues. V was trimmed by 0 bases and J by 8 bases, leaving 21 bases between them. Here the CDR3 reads CASSVGRPGASLDIQYF. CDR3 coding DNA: TGTGCCAGCAGCGTAGGTCGGCCGGGAGCCTCGTTAGACATTCAGTACTTC.

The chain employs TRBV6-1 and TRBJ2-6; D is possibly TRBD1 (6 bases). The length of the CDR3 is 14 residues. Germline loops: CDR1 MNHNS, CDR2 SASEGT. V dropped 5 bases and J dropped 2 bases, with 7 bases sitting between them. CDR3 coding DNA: TGTGCCAGCAGTCAGGGGCCTGGGGCCAACGTCCTGACTTTC. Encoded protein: CASSQGPGANVLTF.

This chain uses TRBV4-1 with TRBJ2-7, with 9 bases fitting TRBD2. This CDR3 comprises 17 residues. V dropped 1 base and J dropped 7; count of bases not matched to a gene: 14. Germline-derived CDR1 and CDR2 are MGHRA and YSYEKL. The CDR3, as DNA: TGCGCCAGCAGCCAAGGCCTGGAGAGCGGGGGGTTTGGGGAGCAGTACTTC. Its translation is CASSQGLESGGFGEQYF.

The CDR3, as DNA: TGTGCCAGCACCGAGGACAACGCCCATACGCAGTATTTT. Its translation: CASTEDNAHTQYF. V usage is TRBV6-6 and J usage is TRBJ2-3, with D maybe TRBD1 (5 bases). In germline, CDR1 is MNHNY, CDR2 SVGAGI (reference sequence). The CDR3 covers 13 residues. Trimming removed 7 bases from V and 7 bases from J, with 15 bases in between.

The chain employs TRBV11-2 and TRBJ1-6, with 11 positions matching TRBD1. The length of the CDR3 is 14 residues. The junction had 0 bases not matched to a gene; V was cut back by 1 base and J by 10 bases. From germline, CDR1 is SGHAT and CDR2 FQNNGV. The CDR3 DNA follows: TGTGCCAGCAGCTTAGGGACAGGGGGCTCACCCCTCCACTTT. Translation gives CASSLGTGGSPLHF. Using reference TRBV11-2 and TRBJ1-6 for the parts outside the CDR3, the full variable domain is EAGVAQSPRYKIIEKRQSVAFWCNPISGHATLYWYQQILGQGPKLLIQFQNNGVVDDSQLPKDRFSAERLKGVDSTLKIQPAKLEDSAVYLCASSLGTGGSPLHFGNGTRLTVT.

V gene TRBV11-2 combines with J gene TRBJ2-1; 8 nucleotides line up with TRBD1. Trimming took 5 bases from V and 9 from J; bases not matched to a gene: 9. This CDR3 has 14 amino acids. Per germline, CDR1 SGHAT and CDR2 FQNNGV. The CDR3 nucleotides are TGTGCCAGCAGCACTGGACAGGGTAGGGGTGAGCAGTTCTTC. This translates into CASSTGQGRGEQFF.

CDR3 in DNA: TGTGCCAGCAGTGAACAGGGAAGCAATCAGCCCCAGCATTTT. Protein: CASSEQGSNQPQHF. The V call is TRBV6-1, the J call TRBJ1-5; D may be TRBD1 (5 bases). Germline V gives CDR1 MNHNS, CDR2 SASEGT. The germline V and J ends were trimmed by 2 bases and 1 base, with 6 bases remaining between them. The CDR3 extends over 14 amino acids.

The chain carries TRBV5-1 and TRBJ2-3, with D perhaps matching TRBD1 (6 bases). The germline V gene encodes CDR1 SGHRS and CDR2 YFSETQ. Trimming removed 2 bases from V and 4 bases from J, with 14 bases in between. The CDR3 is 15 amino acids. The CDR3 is CASSLPGTFPDTQYF. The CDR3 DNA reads TGCGCCAGCAGCTTACCGGGGACATTTCCAGATACGCAGTATTTT.

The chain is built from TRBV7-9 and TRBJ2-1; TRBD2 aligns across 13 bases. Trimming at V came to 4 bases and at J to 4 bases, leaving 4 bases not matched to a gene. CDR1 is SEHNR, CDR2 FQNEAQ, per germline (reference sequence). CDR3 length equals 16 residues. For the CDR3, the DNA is TGTGCCAGCAGCTCCACTAGCGGGAGGGAATACAATGAGCAGTTCTTC. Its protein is CASSSTSGREYNEQFF.